This is a list of T cell receptor beta chains from one sample in a study of blood T cells in healthy people across ages. One entry per CDR3 protein, called by TCRdb with MiXCR from the 5' RACE reads. The sample gives more than 500,000 distinct CDR3 sequences, 27% of which show up once; about a fifth is in the top ten. Sequencing was done on a sample of blood. The receptors were sampled from a woman aged 70-85 years in good health. CDR3s include the opening cysteine and the closing phenylalanine or tryptophan. Each record gives: CDR3 protein, CDR3 DNA, clone size, D gene, J gene, V gene. A D gene is named only where the DNA matches it firmly. Clone sizes are given selectively: once, few, many, or a class where the clone is expanded.

cdr3_aa: CSASLQGRTQYF; cdr3_nt: TGCAGTGCTTCACTACAGGGCCGTACGCAGTATTTT; clone_size: .; d_call: .; j_call: TRBJ2-3; v_call: TRBV20-1
cdr3_aa: CSARDVVQQETQYF; cdr3_nt: TGCAGTGCTAGAGATGTAGTACAGCAAGAGACCCAGTACTTC; clone_size: .; d_call: .; j_call: TRBJ2-5; v_call: TRBV20-1
cdr3_aa: CASSLTGTGDTGELFF; cdr3_nt: TGTGCCAGCAGCCTTACCGGGACAGGGGACACCGGGGAGCTGTTTTTT; clone_size: .; d_call: TRBD1; j_call: TRBJ2-2; v_call: TRBV3-1
cdr3_aa: CSVSRGHGTEAFF; cdr3_nt: TGCAGCGTTAGCAGGGGGCACGGCACTGAAGCTTTCTTT; clone_size: few; d_call: TRBD1; j_call: TRBJ1-1; v_call: TRBV29-1
cdr3_aa: CASSARTLGNSPLHF; cdr3_nt: TGTGCCAGCAGCGCCCGGACCCTGGGTAATTCACCCCTCCACTTT; clone_size: few; d_call: .; j_call: TRBJ1-6; v_call: TRBV7-2
cdr3_aa: CASSPTGQGRGDYGYTF; cdr3_nt: TGTGCCAGCTCACCAACCGGACAGGGACGAGGCGACTATGGCTACACCTTC; clone_size: many; d_call: TRBD1; j_call: TRBJ1-2; v_call: TRBV18
cdr3_aa: CASSHTGTEETQYF; cdr3_nt: TGTGCCAGCTCCCATACCGGGACAGAAGAGACCCAGTACTTC; clone_size: .; d_call: TRBD1; j_call: TRBJ2-5; v_call: TRBV18
cdr3_aa: CASSVLAGGNTGELFF; cdr3_nt: TGTGCCAGCAGCGTTTTAGCGGGGGGGAACACCGGGGAGCTGTTTTTT; clone_size: .; d_call: TRBD2; j_call: TRBJ2-2; v_call: TRBV9
cdr3_aa: CASSYHTSGTPDTQYF; cdr3_nt: TGTGCCAGCAGTTACCATACTAGCGGAACCCCAGATACGCAGTATTTT; clone_size: few; d_call: TRBD2; j_call: TRBJ2-3; v_call: TRBV6-6
cdr3_aa: CASTIRGTGDTEAFF; cdr3_nt: TGTGCCAGCACCATAAGGGGCACAGGAGACACTGAAGCTTTCTTT; clone_size: .; d_call: .; j_call: TRBJ1-1; v_call: TRBV6-2/TRBV6-3
cdr3_aa: CACRTGGYEQYF; cdr3_nt: TGTGCCTGCAGAACCGGGGGATACGAGCAGTACTTC; clone_size: few; d_call: .; j_call: TRBJ2-7; v_call: TRBV6-6
cdr3_aa: CASSFLSGGSYNEQFF; cdr3_nt: TGTGCCAGCAGTTTCCTTAGCGGGGGGTCTTACAATGAGCAGTTCTTC; clone_size: .; d_call: TRBD2; j_call: TRBJ2-1; v_call: TRBV12-3/TRBV12-4
cdr3_aa: CASSLVQGQFF; cdr3_nt: TGTGCCAGCAGCTTAGTGCAGGGCCAGTTCTTC; clone_size: few; d_call: .; j_call: TRBJ2-1; v_call: TRBV7-2
cdr3_aa: CASSSSWASRETQYF; cdr3_nt: TGCGCCAGCAGCTCTTCTTGGGCTAGCCGGGAGACCCAGTACTTC; clone_size: .; d_call: .; j_call: TRBJ2-5; v_call: TRBV5-1
cdr3_aa: CASSTTGTSSEKLFF; cdr3_nt: TGCGCCAGCAGCACAACCGGGACATCGAGTGAAAAACTGTTTTTT; clone_size: .; d_call: .; j_call: TRBJ1-4; v_call: TRBV5-1
cdr3_aa: CASSASASGGATDTQYF; cdr3_nt: TGTGCCAGCAGCGCCTCGGCAAGCGGGGGGGCCACGGATACGCAGTATTTT; clone_size: few; d_call: TRBD2; j_call: TRBJ2-3; v_call: TRBV9
cdr3_aa: CASSLNRGGTQYF; cdr3_nt: TGCGCCAGCAGCCTCAACAGGGGGGGGACCCAGTACTTC; clone_size: .; d_call: .; j_call: TRBJ2-5; v_call: TRBV4-3
cdr3_aa: CASSVQDPGGDGYTF; cdr3_nt: TGCGCCAGCAGTGTACAGGATCCGGGGGGAGATGGCTACACCTTC; clone_size: once; d_call: .; j_call: TRBJ1-2; v_call: TRBV5-1
cdr3_aa: CASSHGPIPPRDRETQYF; cdr3_nt: TGTGCCAGCAGCCATGGGCCCATTCCTCCTAGGGATCGGGAGACCCAGTACTTC; clone_size: few; d_call: .; j_call: TRBJ2-5; v_call: TRBV21-1
cdr3_aa: CASSIQGARDEQFF; cdr3_nt: TGCGCCAGCAGCATACAGGGGGCCCGGGATGAGCAGTTCTTC; clone_size: .; d_call: TRBD1; j_call: TRBJ2-1; v_call: TRBV5-1
cdr3_aa: CASEAVGLGTIYF; cdr3_nt: TGTGCCAGTGAGGCAGTCGGGCTGGGCACCATATATTTT; clone_size: many; d_call: .; j_call: TRBJ1-3; v_call: TRBV2
cdr3_aa: CASSLGLAGTPYEQYF; cdr3_nt: TGTGCCAGCAGCTTAGGACTAGCGGGGACCCCCTACGAGCAGTACTTC; clone_size: few; d_call: TRBD2; j_call: TRBJ2-7; v_call: TRBV7-2
cdr3_aa: CASSVDGAGGQETQYF; cdr3_nt: TGTGCCAGCAGCGTAGATGGGGCAGGGGGACAAGAGACCCAGTACTTC; clone_size: .; d_call: TRBD1; j_call: TRBJ2-5; v_call: TRBV9
cdr3_aa: CASSLQEGTYEQYF; cdr3_nt: TGTGCCAGCAGCTTACAGGAAGGAACCTACGAGCAGTACTTC; clone_size: few; d_call: .; j_call: TRBJ2-7; v_call: TRBV7-6
cdr3_aa: CAGSLVPGVSYNEQFF; cdr3_nt: TGCGCCGGCAGCTTGGTTCCGGGGGTCTCCTACAATGAGCAGTTCTTC; clone_size: .; d_call: .; j_call: TRBJ2-1; v_call: TRBV5-1
cdr3_aa: CASSWGVKETQYF; cdr3_nt: TGTGCCAGCAGTTGGGGGGTAAAAGAGACCCAGTACTTC; clone_size: .; d_call: .; j_call: TRBJ2-5; v_call: TRBV2
cdr3_aa: CSARVENTEAFF; cdr3_nt: TGCAGTGCTAGAGTCGAGAACACTGAAGCTTTCTTT; clone_size: .; d_call: .; j_call: TRBJ1-1; v_call: TRBV20-1
cdr3_aa: CASSLGQDGTDTQYF; cdr3_nt: TGTGCCAGCAGCTTAGGGCAGGACGGGACAGATACGCAGTATTTT; clone_size: .; d_call: .; j_call: TRBJ2-3; v_call: TRBV7-9
cdr3_aa: CASSPGQENLYGYTF; cdr3_nt: TGTGCCAGCAGTCCCGGCCAGGAGAACCTCTATGGCTACACCTTC; clone_size: .; d_call: .; j_call: TRBJ1-2; v_call: TRBV6-5
cdr3_aa: CASSLVGDGTGELFF; cdr3_nt: TGTGCCAGCAGCCTAGTAGGGGACGGCACCGGGGAGCTGTTTTTT; clone_size: .; d_call: .; j_call: TRBJ2-2; v_call: TRBV7-2
cdr3_aa: CAIRNSTGELFF; cdr3_nt: TGTGCCATCAGAAACTCCACCGGGGAGCTGTTTTTT; clone_size: .; d_call: .; j_call: TRBJ2-2; v_call: TRBV10-3
cdr3_aa: CASSLQGRATEAFF; cdr3_nt: TGTGCCAGCAGCTTACAGGGTAGGGCCACTGAAGCTTTCTTT; clone_size: few; d_call: .; j_call: TRBJ1-1; v_call: TRBV7-2
cdr3_aa: CSARGTGSTYEQYF; cdr3_nt: TGCAGTGCTAGAGGGACAGGGTCGACCTACGAGCAGTACTTC; clone_size: .; d_call: TRBD1; j_call: TRBJ2-7; v_call: TRBV20-1
cdr3_aa: CASSAQTAGGKETQYF; cdr3_nt: TGTGCCAGCAGCGCGCAAACAGCGGGGGGGAAAGAGACCCAGTACTTC; clone_size: .; d_call: TRBD2; j_call: TRBJ2-5; v_call: TRBV7-2
cdr3_aa: CSVEEGPEAFF; cdr3_nt: TGCAGCGTTGAAGAGGGGCCTGAAGCTTTCTTT; clone_size: .; d_call: .; j_call: TRBJ1-1; v_call: TRBV29-1
cdr3_aa: CASSSDRITSYGYTF; cdr3_nt: TGTGCCAGCAGTTCCGACAGGATCACATCATATGGCTACACCTTC; clone_size: many; d_call: .; j_call: TRBJ1-2; v_call: TRBV27
cdr3_aa: CASSLGGDSEETQYF; cdr3_nt: TGTGCCAGCAGCCTCGGGGGGGACTCTGAAGAGACCCAGTACTTC; clone_size: .; d_call: TRBD2; j_call: TRBJ2-5; v_call: TRBV3-1